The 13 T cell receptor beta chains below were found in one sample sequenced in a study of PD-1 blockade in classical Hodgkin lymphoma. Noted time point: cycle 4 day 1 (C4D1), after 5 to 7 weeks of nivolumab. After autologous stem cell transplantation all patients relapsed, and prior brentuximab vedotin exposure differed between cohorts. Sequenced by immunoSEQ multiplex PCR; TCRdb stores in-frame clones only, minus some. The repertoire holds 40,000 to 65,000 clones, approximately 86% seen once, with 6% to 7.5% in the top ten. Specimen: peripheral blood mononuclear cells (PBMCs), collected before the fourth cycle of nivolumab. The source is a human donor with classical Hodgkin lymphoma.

CDR3 amino acids: CASSPSPHTQYF. CDR3 nucleotides: TGTGCCAGCAGTCCGTCCCCGCATACGCAGTATTTT. J is TRBJ2-3 and V is TRBV27; D gene unclear. V was pared by 5 bases and J by 7 bases, with 10 bases between. Germline V lookup: CDR1 MNHEY, CDR2 SMNVEV (reference sequence). The CDR3 consists of 12 residues.

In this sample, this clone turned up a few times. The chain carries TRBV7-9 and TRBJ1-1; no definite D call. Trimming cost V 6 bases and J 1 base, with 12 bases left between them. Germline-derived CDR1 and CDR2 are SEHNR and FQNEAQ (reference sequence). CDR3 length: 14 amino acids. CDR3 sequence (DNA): TGTGCCAGCAGTCCGGTTATTCCGAACACTGAAGCTTTCTTT. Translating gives CASSPVIPNTEAFF.

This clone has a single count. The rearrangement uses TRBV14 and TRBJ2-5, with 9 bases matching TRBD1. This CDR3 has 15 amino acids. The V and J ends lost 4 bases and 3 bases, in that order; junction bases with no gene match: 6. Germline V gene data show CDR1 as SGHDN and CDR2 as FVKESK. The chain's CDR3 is CASSPWGQGEETQYF. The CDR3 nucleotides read TGTGCCAGCAGCCCGTGGGGACAGGGAGAAGAGACCCAGTACTTC.

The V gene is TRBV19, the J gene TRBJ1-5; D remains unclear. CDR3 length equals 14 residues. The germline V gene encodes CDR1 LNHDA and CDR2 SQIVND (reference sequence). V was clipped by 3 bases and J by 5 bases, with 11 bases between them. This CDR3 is CASSIVALHQPQHF. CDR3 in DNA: TGTGCCAGTAGTATTGTAGCTTTACATCAGCCCCAGCATTTT.

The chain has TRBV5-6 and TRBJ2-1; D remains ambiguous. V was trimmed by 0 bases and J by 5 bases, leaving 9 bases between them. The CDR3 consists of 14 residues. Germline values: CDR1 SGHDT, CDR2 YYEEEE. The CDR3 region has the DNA TGTGCCAGCAGCTTGGAGGAGTTTCACAATGAGCAGTTCTTC. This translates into CASSLEEFHNEQFF.

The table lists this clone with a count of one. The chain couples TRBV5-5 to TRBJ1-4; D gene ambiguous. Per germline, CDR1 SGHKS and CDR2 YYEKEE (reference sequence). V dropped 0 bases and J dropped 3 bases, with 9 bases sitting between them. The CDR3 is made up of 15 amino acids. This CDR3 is CASSLASSPNEKLFF. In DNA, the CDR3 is TGTGCCAGCAGCTTGGCAAGCAGCCCTAATGAAAAACTGTTTTTT.

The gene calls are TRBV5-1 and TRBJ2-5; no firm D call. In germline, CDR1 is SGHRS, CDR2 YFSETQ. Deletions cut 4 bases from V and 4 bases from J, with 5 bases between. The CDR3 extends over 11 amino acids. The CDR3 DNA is TGCGCCAGCAGCCCTCGAGAGACCCAGTACTTC. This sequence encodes CASSPRETQYF. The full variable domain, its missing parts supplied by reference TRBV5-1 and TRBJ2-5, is KAGVTQTPRYLIKTRGQQVTLSCSPISGHRSVSWYQQTPGQGLQFLFEYFSETQRNKGNFPGRFSGRQFSNSRSEMNVSTLELGDSALYLCASSPRETQYFGPGTRLLVL.

The CDR3 region is CSARERGNCFF. The CDR3 coding sequence is TGCAGTGCTAGGGAGCGAGGGAATTGTTTCTTC. V gene TRBV20-1 combines with J gene TRBJ2-1; the D gene is possibly TRBD2 (5 bases). V dropped 3 bases and J dropped 16 bases, with 16 bases sitting between them. In germline, CDR1 is DFQATT, CDR2 SNEGSKA (reference sequence). This CDR3 is 11 amino acids long.

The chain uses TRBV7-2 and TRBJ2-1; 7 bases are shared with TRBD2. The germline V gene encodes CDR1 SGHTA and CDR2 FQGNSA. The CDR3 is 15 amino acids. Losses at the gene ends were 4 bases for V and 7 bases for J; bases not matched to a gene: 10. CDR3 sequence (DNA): TGTGCCAGCAGCTCAAAGTTACTAGCGCGGAATGAGCAGTTCTTC. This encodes CASSSKLLARNEQFF.

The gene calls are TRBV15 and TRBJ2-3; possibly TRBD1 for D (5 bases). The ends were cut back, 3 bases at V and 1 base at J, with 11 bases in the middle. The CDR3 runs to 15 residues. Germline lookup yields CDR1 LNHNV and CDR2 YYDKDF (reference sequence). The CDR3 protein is CATSRALRGTDTQYF. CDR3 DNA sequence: TGTGCCACCAGCAGGGCCCTCAGGGGCACAGATACGCAGTATTTT. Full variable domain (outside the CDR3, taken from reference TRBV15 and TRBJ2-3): DAMVIQNPRYQVTQFGKPVTLSCSQTLNHNVMYWYQQKSSQAPKLLFHYYDKDFNNEADTPDNFQSRRPNTSFCFLDIRSPGLGDTAMYLCATSRALRGTDTQYFGPGTRLTVL.

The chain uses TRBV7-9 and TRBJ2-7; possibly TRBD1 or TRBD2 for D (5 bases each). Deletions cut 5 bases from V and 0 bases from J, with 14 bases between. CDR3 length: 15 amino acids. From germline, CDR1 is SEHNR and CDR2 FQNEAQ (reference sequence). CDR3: CASSTQGRNSYEQYF. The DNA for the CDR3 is TGTGCCAGCAGCACTCAGGGACGGAACTCCTACGAGCAGTACTTC.

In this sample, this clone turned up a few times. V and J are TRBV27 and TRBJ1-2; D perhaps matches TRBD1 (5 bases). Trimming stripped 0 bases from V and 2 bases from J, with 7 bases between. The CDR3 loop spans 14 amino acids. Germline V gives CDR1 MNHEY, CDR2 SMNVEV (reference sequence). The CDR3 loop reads CASSLSPGNYGYTF. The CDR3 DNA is TGTGCCAGCAGTTTATCGCCAGGGAACTATGGCTACACCTTC.

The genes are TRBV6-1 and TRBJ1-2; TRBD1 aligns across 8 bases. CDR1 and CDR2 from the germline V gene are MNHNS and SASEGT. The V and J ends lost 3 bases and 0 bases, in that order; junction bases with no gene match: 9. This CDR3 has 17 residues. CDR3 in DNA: TGTGCCAGCAGTGACCCCGGGACAGGTGCTTCTAACTATGGCTACACCTTC. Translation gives CASSDPGTGASNYGYTF.